These 14 T cell receptor beta chains were sequenced from one sample in a study of cytomegalovirus exposure and HLA in healthy donors. PCR used 60 Vbeta primers and 13 Jbeta primers. Only in-frame clones appear in the TCRdb table, and some are missing; sequencing was by immunoSEQ multiplex PCR. Among about 140,000 clones listed, 70% to 80% were seen once. Sequencing input: PBMCs. The receptors were sampled from a woman aged 60-70 years in good health and CMV-seropositive.

The chain is built from TRBV10-2 and TRBJ1-1; 8 bases match TRBD1. Germline CDR1 reads WSHSY; CDR2 reads SAAADI. V dropped 10 bases and J dropped 10; count of bases not matched to a gene: 8. This CDR3 region has 11 residues. CDR3 in DNA: TGCGCCACCCACGACAGGGGTGGAGCTTTCTTT. Protein sequence: CATHDRGGAFF.

In the case of this clone: A read error may account for a junction end that differs from germline. The chain employs TRBV19 and TRBJ1-5, with a possible D match to TRBD1 (5 bases). The CDR3 is 15 residues long. CDR1 is LNHDA and CDR2 is SQIVND in the germline V gene (reference sequence). CDR3 amino acids: CASRPWGEANRPQHF. CDR3 in DNA: TGTGCCAGTAGGCCGTGGGGGGAAGCCAATCGGCCCCAGCATTTT.

The chain uses TRBV7-3 and TRBJ1-1; D is ambiguous. Germline CDR1 is SGHTA and CDR2 is FQGTGA. Trimming stripped 5 bases from V and 5 bases from J, with 12 bases between. This CDR3 is built from 13 residues. The CDR3 nucleotides are TGTGCCAGCAGCCAGACATCAAAAACTGAAGCTTTCTTT. Its translation is CASSQTSKTEAFF.

The J gene is TRBJ2-7, the V gene TRBV6-6; the match to TRBD2 covers 10 bases. Germline-derived CDR1 and CDR2 are MNHNY and SVGAGI (reference sequence). The CDR3 is 15 residues long. Germline trimming cut 5 bases from V and 5 bases from J; bases unmatched to any gene: 9. The CDR3 nucleotides read TGTGCCAGCAGTCCAACTAGCGGGATAAGGAACGAGCAGTACTTC. It translates to CASSPTSGIRNEQYF.

For this clone: The same CDR3 arises from other DNA sequences in this sample as well. This sequence joins TRBV5-1 and TRBJ1-3; the match to TRBD1 covers 9 bases. CDR3 length: 15 amino acids. Per the germline V gene, CDR1 is SGHRS and CDR2 is YFSETQ. J lost 0 bases, V lost 3 bases, and 1 base had no gene match. CDR3 residues: CASSSTGGSGNTIYF. DNA for the CDR3: TGCGCCAGCAGCTCGACAGGGGGCTCTGGAAACACCATATATTTT. The full variable domain, completed using reference TRBV5-1 and TRBJ1-3, is KAGVTQTPRYLIKTRGQQVTLSCSPISGHRSVSWYQQTPGQGLQFLFEYFSETQRNKGNFPGRFSGRQFSNSRSEMNVSTLELGDSALYLCASSSTGGSGNTIYFGEGSWLTVV.

The chain links TRBV29-1 to TRBJ2-1; 9 bases match TRBD2. The germline gives CDR1 SQVTM, CDR2 ANQGSEA. With 7 bases clipped from V and 7 bases from J, the junction kept 11 bases outside the gene matches. The CDR3 contains 14 residues. The CDR3 sequence: CSADKAGGGNEQFF. As DNA, the CDR3 is TGCAGCGCCGATAAAGCGGGAGGAGGGAATGAGCAGTTCTTC.

V is TRBV6-1 and J is TRBJ1-1; perhaps TRBD1 as D (5 bases). Deletions cut 1 base from V and 4 bases from J, with 13 bases between. Germline-derived CDR1 and CDR2 are MNHNS and SASEGT. CDR3 length equals 15 residues. In nucleotides, the CDR3 is TGTGCCAGCAGTGAAGTCCAGGGTGTGGGCACTGAAGCTTTCTTT. Amino acid sequence: CASSEVQGVGTEAFF.

J is TRBJ1-1 and V is TRBV2; possible D gene TRBD1, 5 bases. V gave up 6 bases and J gave up 10 bases, with 12 bases separating them. This CDR3 spans 11 amino acids. The germline CDR1 and CDR2 sequences are SNHLY and FYNNEI. The CDR3 reads CASSNPGGAFF. In DNA, the CDR3 is TGTGCCAGCAGCAACCCGGGGGGAGCTTTCTTT. The full variable domain, completed using reference TRBV2 and TRBJ1-1, is EPEVTQTPSHQVTQMGQEVILRCVPISNHLYFYWYRQILGQKVEFLVSFYNNEISEKSEIFDDQFSVERPDGSNFTLKIRSTKLEDSAMYFCASSNPGGAFFGQGTRLTVV.

The chain is built from TRBV28 and TRBJ1-1, with a tentative D call TRBD1 (5 bases). CDR1 and CDR2 (germline): MDHEN, SYDVKM. Trimming removed 3 bases from V and 0 bases from J, with 14 bases in between. CDR3 length: 16 residues. In nucleotides, the CDR3 is TGTGCCAGCAGTTTCGATCAGGGCTATTTGAACACTGAAGCTTTCTTT. Its translation: CASSFDQGYLNTEAFF.

The J gene is TRBJ1-3, the V gene TRBV19; D is uncertain. The length of the CDR3 is 14 residues. V gave up 5 bases and J gave up 4 bases, with 12 bases separating them. CDR1 is LNHDA, CDR2 SQIVND, per germline (reference sequence). CDR3 sequence reads: CASSSRDTGNTIYF. The CDR3 nucleotides read TGTGCCAGTAGTTCCCGGGATACCGGAAACACCATATATTTT.

J is TRBJ1-2 and V is TRBV28; TRBD1 is a possible D gene (6 bases). V lost 5 bases, J lost 5 bases, and 15 bases lay in between. The V gene's germline CDR1 is MDHEN and CDR2 SYDVKM. The CDR3 sequence is 14 residues long. The CDR3 here is CASSRRTEVYGYTF. The CDR3 region has the DNA TGTGCCAGCAGTCGACGGACAGAAGTTTATGGCTACACCTTC.

The genes are TRBV5-1 and TRBJ1-1, with 9 positions matching TRBD1. The CDR3 has 15 amino acids. The germline CDR1 and CDR2 sequences are SGHRS and YFSETQ. Trimming cost V 0 bases and J 1 base; bases outside gene matches: 1. The CDR3 DNA sequence: TGCGCCAGCAGCTTGGAGGGACAGGGGAACACTGAAGCTTTCTTT. Its translation is CASSLEGQGNTEAFF.

V is TRBV5-1 and J is TRBJ2-5, with 7 bases fitting TRBD2. Germline V gives CDR1 SGHRS, CDR2 YFSETQ. This CDR3 contains 14 residues. J gave up 4 bases and V 0 bases, and 3 bases lay outside the gene matches. The CDR3 is CASSLGASGETQYF. The CDR3, as DNA: TGCGCCAGCAGCTTGGGAGCTAGCGGAGAGACCCAGTACTTC.

The chain joins TRBV6-6 to TRBJ1-2; D perhaps matches TRBD1 (6 bases). Trimming shortened V by 6 bases and J by 4 bases, and 21 bases separated the two germline ends. Germline lookup yields CDR1 MNHNY and CDR2 SVGAGI (reference sequence). The CDR3 spans 16 residues. The CDR3 reads CASSLTAGDNPYGYTF. The CDR3 DNA sequence: TGTGCCAGCAGCCTTACCGCCGGGGACAACCCCTATGGCTACACCTTC.